Sequencing of this TCR beta chain was carried out in a study of siplizumab effects on memory and regulatory T cells. Notes on the study in general: Mappable alloreactive CD4+ clones were on average around 69% Treg-derived with siplizumab, approximately 30% in controls. Contribution to the alloresponse seemed major for naive T cells, which also seemed more diverse than memory cells. Proliferating Tregs in siplizumab cultures were never verified as suppressive.

CDR3 length: 15 residues. Germline V CDR1 and CDR2: SGDLS, YYNGEE. V shed 0 bases and J shed 1 base, with 10 bases lying between them. Sequences were generated from unstimulated naive, memory, effector memory and TEMRA subsets in three donor pairs. Worth noting for this clone: Its matching antigen is unknown.

Profiling relied on immunoSEQ multiplex PCR, and the TCRdb table lists in-frame clones only, not all of them. The sample lists about 56,000 clones; around 97% were seen once. This chain links TRBV9 with TRBJ2-5, with D uncertain. This TCR came from a human donor in good health. Sequencing was carried out using naive CD8+ T cells sorted from blood. The CDR3 spells CASSVGGRAQETQYF. CDR3 bases: TGTGCCAGCAGCGTAGGGGGTAGGGCCCAAGAGACCCAGTACTTC.